This TCR beta chain comes out of a study of PD-1 blockade in classical Hodgkin lymphoma. Findings of the study overall: Baseline TCR diversity was reportedly lower in newly diagnosed patients than in healthy donors. It was reported as lower still in relapsed/refractory patients. Compared with baseline, CD4+ but not CD8+ TCR diversity had risen significantly by C4D1.

Time point described: cycle 4 day 1 (C4D1), after around six weeks of nivolumab. Each patient's relapse followed autologous stem cell transplantation, and brentuximab vedotin exposure varied. The method was immunoSEQ multiplex PCR; TCRdb's version includes in-frame clones alone and lacks a portion of them. Among 27,000 or so clones, around three quarters were seen once, and the ten largest hold approximately 3.5%. A note on this clone: Its specificity is unknown.

Sample: peripheral blood mononuclear cells (PBMCs), taken before the fourth cycle of nivolumab. The source of this sequence is a human donor with classical Hodgkin lymphoma.

CDR3 residues: CASSLFTGTHYGYTF. CDR3 DNA sequence: TGTGCCAGCAGTTTATTTACCGGGACACACTATGGCTACACCTTC. J is TRBJ1-2 and V is TRBV28; perhaps TRBD1 as D (6 bases). The ends were cut back, 1 base at V and 3 bases at J, with 12 bases in the middle. Germline V lookup: CDR1 MDHEN, CDR2 SYDVKM. This CDR3 comprises 15 residues.